This T cell receptor beta chain was identified in a study of T cell responses to AZD1222 COVID-19 vaccine (dated by TCRdb to 2020 to 2022). For the wider study: A total of just over 230 trial participants underwent TCR sequencing, of whom 207 received two doses of AZD1222 and 26 received two doses of the MenACWY control vaccine. Trial participants were enrolled by age into subgroups of 18-55, 56-69 and 70-plus years, and around 150, 28 and 57 TCR-sequenced participants, respectively, were included in these subgroups. General conclusions and limits of the study: After two AZD1222 doses, both the breadth and the depth of spike-specific TCRs were significantly higher than at day 0 and than in MenACWY recipients. Conclusions about previously exposed vaccinees were limited because only six AZD1222 recipients were SARS-CoV-2 seropositive at baseline. Vaccine-associated CD4 TCRs spanned the whole spike protein, with dominant responses in regions 160-218 and 743-854. Reportedly, close to half of the unique spike-specific TCRs recognized epitopes lying outside the regions that are mutated in the B.1.351 and B.1.1.7 variants. In the small 56-69-year group, the increase in depth fell short of significance, most likely because of low power. Most participants were white British and females outnumbered males, and the authors suggested that clonal diversity may have been underestimated. Because no day 14 peak-response samples were available, repertoires were characterized only after the peak T cell response.

The CDR3 regions of human TCRbeta chains were subjected to immunosequencing. The study's processing was this. Repertoire TCRs were matched against a reference library of SARS-CoV-2-specific TCRs generated with the MIRA antigen-specificity platform. Breadth meant the fraction of unique TCRs that were SARS-CoV-2-associated, whereas depth meant the fraction of total T cells that were SARS-CoV-2-associated. Using the MIRA data, every spike-specific TCR was mapped to the spike region that the TCR reacted to and assigned to either a CD4 or a CD8 class. Log10-transformed breadth and depth values were compared by one-way ANOVA with Sidak's multiple comparisons tests. In TCRdb, the immuneACCESS table is reduced to in-frame sequences with V and J assigned. These tables do not hold every clone; where another copy was compared, an unresolved V gene accounts for under half, and the others remain unexplained. The D gene and trimming were derived from the DNA, and the V and J assignments and clone size from that table. This sample comprises 150,000 or so clones, 91% of them detected only once. The top ten constitute roughly 3.8% of the sample.

On this clone itself: The target of this receptor is not known. Base quality data are lacking; no much larger clone is found one base away.

The intended sense of this specimen's time point label: about 28 days (+/-7) after the second vaccine dose. AZD1222 recipients whose second dose came at about 4 weeks and those whose second dose came at about 12 weeks were combined into one group, since spike-specific TCR depth and breadth did not differ between the two schedules. Vaccinee samples were obtained from the UK trials COV001 and COV002, which included a single-blind randomized controlled phase 2/3 trial of AZD1222 (ChAdOx1 nCoV-19) in healthy adults. For TCRbeta chain sequencing, PBMC samples from trial participants were taken at day 0 and at day 28 after the second dose. From a lookup of the germline V gene (reference sequence), CDR1 and CDR2 are GTSNPN and SVGIG. Counted from cysteine to phenylalanine, this CDR3 has 13 amino acids. The CDR3 DNA has 39 bases and is translated from base 1. Cut back by 4 bases and 5 bases, the V and J ends lie 12 bases apart.

The source material was peripheral blood, sampled 28 days after the second AZD1222 dose. This clonotype originated in an adult who received the AZD1222 COVID-19 vaccine. The sequence joins TRBV30 to TRBJ1-5, with no confident D gene call. The nucleotides read TGTGCCTGGACCCAGCATAGGGATCAGCCCCAGCATTTT. This sequence encodes CAWTQHRDQPQHF.